The 27 T cell receptor beta chains below were found in one sample sequenced in a study of early T cells in non-severe SARS-CoV-2 infection. Each CDR3 protein gets one entry after TCRdb re-called the 5' RACE reads with MiXCR. The sample lists more than 60,000 distinct CDR3 sequences, 12% occurring once. The material sequenced was whole blood, taken at baseline. Receptors originate from an adult who was a healthcare worker with PCR-confirmed SARS-CoV-2 infection or an uninfected control (not recorded which). The donor label of this sample is uncertain.

This clonotype has at least ten counts. CDR3 nucleotide sequence: TGTGCCAGCACCCAGGGACAGTACACAGATACGCAGTATTTT. It yields the protein CASTQGQYTDTQYF. The rearrangement links TRBV6-1 to TRBJ2-3; 7 bases are a match to TRBD1. Germline V gene sequence: CDR1 MNHNS, CDR2 SASEGT. J was trimmed by 2 bases and V by 7 bases; bases with no gene match: 6. This CDR3 contains 14 residues.

This clonotype has just a few counts. The gene calls are TRBV6-6 and TRBJ1-4; the match to TRBD1 covers 7 bases. V lost 6 bases and J lost 8; bases outside the gene matches: 9. CDR1 and CDR2 from the germline V gene are MNHNY and SVGAGI (reference sequence). This CDR3 contains 14 residues. DNA for the CDR3: TGTGCCAGCAGAGAACAGGGGATTGAGGAAAAACTGTTTTTT. This gives the protein CASREQGIEEKLFF.

This clonotype was found a few times. The chain has TRBV5-6 and TRBJ2-5; D remains ambiguous. Germline CDR1 SGHDT, CDR2 YYEEEE. V was clipped by 2 bases and J by 1 base, with 9 bases between them. The CDR3 runs to 14 residues. CDR3 nucleotides: TGTGCCAGCAGCTTCCCCCACACCCAAGAGACCCAGTACTTC. Protein product: CASSFPHTQETQYF.

The chain combines TRBV2 with TRBJ1-1; weak D call: TRBD1 (6 bases). The CDR3 length is 13 residues. CDR1 is SNHLY and CDR2 is FYNNEI in the germline V gene. Deletions cut 5 bases from V and 4 bases from J, with 11 bases between. CDR3 nucleotides: TGTGCCAGCAGTTACAGGGAGGGCACTGAAGCTTTCTTT. It yields the protein CASSYREGTEAFF. Based on the CDR3 plus reference TRBV2 and TRBJ1-1, the full variable domain is EPEVTQTPSHQVTQMGQEVILRCVPISNHLYFYWYRQILGQKVEFLVSFYNNEISEKSEIFDDQFSVERPDGSNFTLKIRSTKLEDSAMYFCASSYREGTEAFFGQGTRLTVV.

A few counts support this clonotype. This chain joins TRBV9 and TRBJ1-6; TRBD1 agrees at 8 bases. The CDR3 loop spans 16 amino acids. CDR1 and CDR2 from the germline V gene are SGDLS and YYNGEE. V gave up 1 base and J gave up 7 bases; unmatched junction bases: 7. CDR3 DNA sequence: TGTGCCAGCAGCGTAACTGGACAGGGACCCAATTCACCCCTCCACTTT. Translating it yields CASSVTGQGPNSPLHF.

This clonotype has at least ten counts. This chain connects TRBV7-9 to TRBJ2-4; 8 bases are a match to TRBD1. CDR3 length equals 16 residues. With V trimmed by 2 bases and J by 3 bases, 6 bases remained unmatched. Germline CDR1 reads SEHNR; CDR2 reads FQNEAQ (reference sequence). The CDR3 DNA is TGTGCCAGCAGCTTATTGACAGGGGAGATCAAAAACATTCAGTACTTC. This encodes CASSLLTGEIKNIQYF.

This clonotype was counted between two and nine times. The rearrangement links TRBV18 to TRBJ2-3, with 12 bases fitting TRBD2. Germline CDR1 and CDR2: KGHSH and LQKENI. J was trimmed by 6 bases and V by 3 bases; bases with no gene match: 13. This CDR3 is 18 amino acids long. This chain's CDR3 is CASSPAGLAGRATDTQYF. Written as DNA, the CDR3 is TGTGCCAGCTCACCTGCTGGACTAGCGGGGCGGGCAACGGATACGCAGTATTTT.

The rearrangement joins TRBV12-3 or TRBV12-4 to TRBJ1-1; 7 bases are shared with TRBD1. CDR3 size: 15 residues. Germline trimming cut 3 bases from V and 1 base from J; bases unmatched to any gene: 5. CDR3: CASSFGDRKNTEAFF. The CDR3 bases are TGTGCCAGCAGTTTTGGGGACAGAAAGAACACTGAAGCTTTCTTT.

This clonotype showed up just a few times. V is TRBV20-1 and J is TRBJ2-1, with 7 positions matching TRBD1. Germline V gene sequence: CDR1 DFQATT, CDR2 SNEGSKA (reference sequence). V was clipped by 2 bases and J by 2 bases; unmatched bases: 3. This CDR3 spans 14 amino acids. CDR3 residues: CSARLQGPYNEQFF. The CDR3, as DNA: TGCAGTGCTAGACTACAGGGGCCCTACAATGAGCAGTTCTTC.

This clonotype was observed a handful of times. This chain links TRBV5-1 with TRBJ1-6; 7 nucleotides match TRBD1. Germline CDR1 reads SGHRS; CDR2 reads YFSETQ. The length of the CDR3 is 14 residues. V lost 4 bases to trimming and J lost 8 bases; unmatched junction nucleotides: 6. The CDR3 nucleotides are TGCGCCAGCAGCCGCGACAGGGTCCATTCACCCCTCCACTTT. This sequence encodes CASSRDRVHSPLHF.

This clonotype was seen only a few times. The CDR3 DNA is TGTGCCAGCAGTTATCAGGGGGCGAACACTGAAGCTTTCTTT. Amino acids: CASSYQGANTEAFF. The chain has TRBV6-6 and TRBJ1-1; 8 bases are shared with TRBD1. CDR3 length: 14 residues. Trimming cost V 3 bases and J 1 base; bases outside gene matches: 1. The germline V gene encodes CDR1 MNHNY and CDR2 SVGAGI (reference sequence).

A single count supports this clonotype. CDR3 DNA sequence: TGTGCCAGCAGCTTAGGGCAGAGACTTGGGCGCTACACCTTC. Its translation is CASSLGQRLGRYTF. This chain connects TRBV7-8 to TRBJ1-2; no definite D call. The CDR3 totals 14 residues. With 1 base removed from V and 9 bases from J, the gap between germline ends came to 15 bases. The germline CDR1 and CDR2 sequences are SGHVS and FQNEAQ.

This chain connects TRBV7-8 to TRBJ1-5; D is uncertain. The CDR3 totals 13 residues. Trimming cost V 2 bases and J 7 bases, with 9 bases left between them. In germline, CDR1 is SGHVS, CDR2 FQNEAQ. CDR3 in amino acids: CASSLWVEQPQHF. CDR3 in DNA: TGTGCCAGCAGCTTATGGGTTGAGCAGCCCCAGCATTTT.

The table lists this clonotype with many counts. The CDR3 loop is CASSQDPGTSGSETQYF. CDR3 DNA: TGTGCCAGCAGCCAGGATCCCGGGACTAGCGGATCGGAGACCCAGTACTTC. This chain joins TRBV4-2 and TRBJ2-5, with 11 bases that match TRBD2. V shed 3 bases and J 5 bases; nucleotides not matched to a gene: 11. Germline V lookup: CDR1 LGHNA, CDR2 YNFKEQ. CDR3 length equals 17 residues.

The chain couples TRBV6-1 to TRBJ1-4; a weak D match, TRBD1 (6 bases). This CDR3 contains 14 residues. The germline CDR1 and CDR2 sequences are MNHNS and SASEGT. V was shortened by 1 base and J by 5 bases, with 8 bases between the two germline ends. DNA of the CDR3: TGTGCCAGCAGTGAAGGGGGGCAAAATGAAAAACTGTTTTTT. It translates to CASSEGGQNEKLFF.

This chain joins TRBV7-8 and TRBJ2-3, with 10 bases matching TRBD2. This CDR3 contains 19 residues. V lost 6 bases, J lost 1 base, and 16 bases stayed unmatched. The germline CDR1 and CDR2 sequences are SGHVS and FQNEAQ. CDR3 sequence reads: CASSRIIPLAGPRTDTQYF. Written as DNA, the CDR3 is TGTGCCAGCAGTCGAATTATTCCACTAGCGGGGCCTCGCACAGATACGCAGTATTTT. Full variable domain (rest looked up from reference TRBV7-8 and TRBJ2-3): GAGVSQSPRYKVAKRGQDVALRCDPISGHVSLFWYQQALGQGPEFLTYFQNEAQLDKSGLPSDRFFAERPEGSVSTLKIQRTQQEDSAVYLCASSRIIPLAGPRTDTQYFGPGTRLTVL.

The chain employs TRBV27 and TRBJ2-7, with 7 bases aligning to TRBD2. J gave up 0 bases and V 6 bases, and 8 bases lay outside the gene matches. The CDR3 length is 15 residues. The germline V gene has CDR1 MNHEY and CDR2 SMNVEV (reference sequence). CDR3 nucleotides: TGTGCCAGCAGCTGGAGCGGGAACCTCTCCTACGAGCAGTACGTC. This codes for CASSWSGNLSYEQYV.

CDR3 sequence: CATYTGINGNTIYF. CDR3 nucleotides: TGTGCCACCTACACAGGGATTAATGGAAACACCATATATTTT. J is TRBJ1-3 and V is TRBV10-3; tentatively, D is TRBD1 (6 bases). V lost 10 bases and J 3 bases, leaving 16 bases between the germline ends. CDR3 size: 14 residues. The germline V gene encodes CDR1 ENHRY and CDR2 SYGVKD.

This clonotype was observed a few times. V and J are TRBV7-8 and TRBJ2-7; D may be TRBD1 (5 bases). With 0 bases removed from V and 2 bases from J, the gap between germline ends came to 11 bases. This CDR3 region has 15 residues. In germline, CDR1 is SGHVS, CDR2 FQNEAQ. CDR3 in DNA: TGTGCCAGCAGCTTAGCCAGCGACAGAACCTACGAGCAGTACGTC. Encoded protein: CASSLASDRTYEQYV.

This clonotype showed up just a few times. The chain joins TRBV27 to TRBJ2-2, with D perhaps TRBD2 (7 bases). V gave up 6 bases and J gave up 4 bases, with 21 bases separating them. CDR1 is MNHEY, CDR2 SMNVEV, per germline (reference sequence). The CDR3 runs to 17 residues. The CDR3 region is CASSLTSSGGRTGELFF. For the CDR3, the DNA is TGTGCCAGCAGCCTTACCTCGTCGGGGGGCCGCACCGGGGAGCTGTTTTTT.

The chain uses TRBV14 and TRBJ1-4; 9 bases line up with TRBD1. V shed 2 bases and J 11 bases; nucleotides not matched to a gene: 3. Germline V gene data show CDR1 as SGHDN and CDR2 as FVKESK. The CDR3 is made up of 13 amino acids. The CDR3 DNA reads TGTGCCAGCAGCCAACGACAGGGGGTGAAACTGTTTTTT. Translating it yields CASSQRQGVKLFF.

The J gene is TRBJ2-5, the V gene TRBV15, with D possibly matching TRBD1 (5 bases). Germline lookup yields CDR1 LNHNV and CDR2 YYDKDF (reference sequence). CDR3 length: 10 residues. With 9 bases removed from V and 4 bases from J, the gap between germline ends came to 6 bases. CDR3 DNA: TGTGCCACAGGGGTAGAGACCCAGTACTTC. Its protein product is CATGVETQYF.

This chain links TRBV2 with TRBJ2-1, with TRBD1 matching 8 bases. This CDR3 region has 14 residues. Germline V CDR1 and CDR2: SNHLY, FYNNEI. Trimming removed 8 bases from V and 7 bases from J; junction bases left unmatched: 10. The CDR3 is CASQGQGLSNEQFF. CDR3 nucleotides: TGTGCCAGCCAAGGACAGGGATTATCAAATGAGCAGTTCTTC.

There are a few counts of this clonotype. A much bigger clone sits one base away, suggesting this may be a read error. This rearrangement joins TRBV9 to TRBJ2-2; D call uncertain. Germline V gives CDR1 SGDLS, CDR2 YYNGEE. CDR3 size: 13 residues. The V gene lost 1 base and the J gene lost 0 bases, with 1 base spanning the gap. CDR3 DNA: TGTGCCAGCAGCGTATCGAACACCGGGGAGCTGTTTTTT. Protein product: CASSVSNTGELFF.

This clonotype occurred many times. The CDR3: CASSPSGGRRLSTDTQYF. CDR3 DNA sequence: TGTGCCAGCAGCCCCAGCGGGGGCAGAAGACTTAGCACAGATACGCAGTATTTT. This chain joins TRBV12-3 or TRBV12-4 and TRBJ2-3; TRBD2 agrees at 8 bases. The CDR3 totals 18 residues. Germline trimming cut 6 bases from V and 0 bases from J; bases unmatched to any gene: 14.

This clonotype has more than one count but fewer than ten. This rearrangement joins TRBV18 to TRBJ2-3; 12 nucleotides align to TRBD1. CDR3 length: 17 residues. After removal of 0 bases from V and 3 bases from J, the junction contained 4 bases not matched to a gene. CDR1 is KGHSH, CDR2 LQKENI, per germline. The CDR3 DNA follows: TGTGCCAGCTCACCACCCGGGACAGGGGGCTCAACAGATACGCAGTATTTT. Its translation: CASSPPGTGGSTDTQYF. The whole variable domain, remainder taken from reference TRBV18 and TRBJ2-3, is NAGVMQNPRHLVRRRGQEARLRCSPMKGHSHVYWYRQLPEEGLKFMVYLQKENIIDESGMPKERFSAEFPKEGPSILRIQQVVRGDSAAYFCASSPPGTGGSTDTQYFGPGTRLTVL.

The chain carries TRBV6-1 and TRBJ2-2; TRBD1 matches 9 bases. CDR3 length equals 16 residues. The germline gives CDR1 MNHNS, CDR2 SASEGT. The V segment lost 6 bases and the J segment 6 bases; nucleotides outside the gene matches: 11. CDR3 sequence reads: CASSAGQGRTAGELFF. The CDR3 nucleotides read TGTGCCAGCAGCGCCGGACAGGGGCGTACAGCCGGGGAGCTGTTTTTT.